This passage covers 9 T cell receptor beta chains from one sample sequenced in a study of T cell responses to AZD1222 COVID-19 vaccine. Using immunoSEQ multiplex PCR, the repertoire was profiled, and TCRdb retains in-frame clones only, with some absent. The sample has approximately 120,000 clones, around 92% seen once. The starting material was peripheral blood, obtained on day 0 of AZD1222 vaccination. All receptors derive from an adult in good health.

The chain recombines TRBV6-4 with TRBJ1-1; D might be TRBD1 (5 bases). CDR1 MRHNA and CDR2 SNTAGT come from the germline V gene. Deletions cut 2 bases from V and 5 bases from J, with 12 bases between. CDR3 length equals 14 residues. CDR3 sequence: CASSDDGGGTEAFF. The CDR3 bases are TGTGCCAGCAGTGACGATGGGGGGGGAACTGAAGCTTTCTTT.

This CDR3 reads CASSFERGNEQFF. The CDR3 DNA reads as TGTGCCAGCAGTTTTGAGAGGGGGAATGAGCAGTTCTTC. This chain links TRBV27 with TRBJ2-1; a possible D gene is TRBD1 (6 bases). Trimming removed 3 bases at V and 7 bases at J, with 10 bases between. CDR1 MNHEY and CDR2 SMNVEV come from the germline V gene (reference sequence). The CDR3 extends over 13 amino acids.

The V and J genes are TRBV12-2 and TRBJ2-1; the listed D gene, TRBD1, was not tested against the DNA. TRBV12-2 is a documented pseudogene. This CDR3 is 17 amino acids long. CDR3 in DNA: TGTGCAAGTCGCTTAGCGCCTCAAAGGGGGCTTAACAATGAGCAGTTCTTC. It yields the protein CASRLAPQRGLNNEQFF.

The chain recombines TRBV7-9 with TRBJ2-3; D may match TRBD1 or TRBD2 (7 bases each). Germline lookup yields CDR1 SEHNR and CDR2 FQNEAQ (reference sequence). The CDR3 has 16 amino acids. With 1 base removed from V and 4 bases from J, the gap between germline ends came to 15 bases. CDR3 sequence reads: CASSLGSGGVPDTQYF. In DNA form, the CDR3 reads TGTGCCAGCAGCTTAGGGTCAGGGGGGGTCCCAGATACGCAGTATTTT.

V is TRBV7-8 and J is TRBJ2-2; TRBD1 might be the D (5 bases). Germline values: CDR1 SGHVS, CDR2 FQNEAQ. This CDR3 comprises 15 residues. V was cut by 2 bases and J by 5 bases, with 12 bases left in between. The CDR3 loop is CASSLSAGKTGELFF. DNA for the CDR3: TGTGCCAGCAGCTTATCGGCAGGGAAGACCGGGGAGCTGTTTTTT.

The V call is TRBV7-9, the J call TRBJ2-1, with D unclear. CDR1 SEHNR and CDR2 FQNEAQ come from the germline V gene (reference sequence). V lost 1 base and J lost 5, with 12 bases in between. The CDR3 covers 15 residues. The CDR3 sequence is CASSLVSATDNEQFF. CDR3 nucleotide sequence: TGTGCCAGCAGCTTAGTGTCTGCTACCGACAATGAGCAGTTCTTC.

The V call is TRBV30, the J call TRBJ2-2; D remains ambiguous. With 3 bases removed from V and 7 bases from J, the gap between germline ends came to 12 bases. Germline CDR1 and CDR2: GTSNPN and SVGIG (reference sequence). This CDR3 contains 13 residues. The CDR3 DNA reads as TGTGCCTGGAGATACCGGAGCGACGGGGAGCTGTTTTTT. Its translation is CAWRYRSDGELFF.

CDR3 residues: CASTLWENGNQPQHF. In nucleotides, the CDR3 is TGTGCCAGCACCCTGTGGGAAAACGGCAATCAGCCCCAGCATTTT. V and J are TRBV2 and TRBJ1-5; D uncertain. V was trimmed by 7 bases and J by 2 bases, leaving 15 bases between them. The CDR3 has 15 amino acids. Germline-derived CDR1 and CDR2 are SNHLY and FYNNEI.

CDR3 amino acids: CASSYGFGVSDTQYF. CDR3 DNA sequence: TGTGCCAGCAGTTACGGGTTCGGTGTCTCGGATACGCAGTATTTT. The rearrangement joins TRBV6-5 to TRBJ2-3; D gene ambiguous. The CDR3 sequence is 15 residues long. Germline V gene sequence: CDR1 MNHEY, CDR2 SVGAGI. The V and J ends lost 2 bases and 6 bases respectively, with 15 bases between them.